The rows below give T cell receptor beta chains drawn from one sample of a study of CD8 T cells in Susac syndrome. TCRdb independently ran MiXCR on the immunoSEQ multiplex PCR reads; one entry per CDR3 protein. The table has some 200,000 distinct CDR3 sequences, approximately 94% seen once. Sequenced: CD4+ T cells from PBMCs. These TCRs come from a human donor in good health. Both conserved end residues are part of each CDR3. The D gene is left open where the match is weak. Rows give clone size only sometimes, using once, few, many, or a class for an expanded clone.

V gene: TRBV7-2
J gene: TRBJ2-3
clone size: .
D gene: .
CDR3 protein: CARTSGKTSTDTQYF
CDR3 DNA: TGTGCACGGACCTCCGGGAAAACTAGCACAGATACGCAGTATTTT

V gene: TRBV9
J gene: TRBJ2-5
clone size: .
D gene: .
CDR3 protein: CASSVAPGGETQYF
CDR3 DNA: TGTGCCAGCAGCGTAGCTCCAGGAGGAGAGACCCAGTACTTC

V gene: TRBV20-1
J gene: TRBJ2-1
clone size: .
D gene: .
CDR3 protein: CSARDSAGPPYNEQFF
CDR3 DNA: TGCAGTGCTAGAGATTCTGCGGGACCCCCCTACAATGAGCAGTTCTTC

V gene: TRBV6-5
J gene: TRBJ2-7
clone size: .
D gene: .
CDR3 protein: CASSYSQARYYEQYF
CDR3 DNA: TGTGCCAGCAGTTACTCACAGGCAAGGTACTACGAGCAGTACTTC

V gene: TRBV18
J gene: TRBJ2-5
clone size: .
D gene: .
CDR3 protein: CASSPPEAARETQYF
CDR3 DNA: TGTGCCAGCTCACCACCGGAGGCCGCGAGGGAGACCCAGTACTTC

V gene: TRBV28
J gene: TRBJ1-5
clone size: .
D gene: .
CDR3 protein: CASRSLRFGNQPQHF
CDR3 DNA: TGTGCCAGCAGGAGCCTCAGGTTCGGCAATCAGCCCCAGCATTTT

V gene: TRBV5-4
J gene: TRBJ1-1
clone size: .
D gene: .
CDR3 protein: CASSLSSRGNTEAFF
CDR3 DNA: TGTGCCAGCAGCTTGAGTTCGCGGGGGAACACTGAAGCTTTCTTT

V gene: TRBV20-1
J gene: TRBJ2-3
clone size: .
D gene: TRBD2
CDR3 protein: CSALGGLGLAGGGAQYF
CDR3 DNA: TGCAGTGCCCTGGGCGGCCTTGGACTAGCGGGAGGAGGGGCTCAGTATTTT

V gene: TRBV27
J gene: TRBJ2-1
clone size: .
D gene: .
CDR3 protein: CASGRETSYNEQFF
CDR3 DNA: TGTGCCAGTGGTCGGGAAACCTCCTACAATGAGCAGTTCTTC

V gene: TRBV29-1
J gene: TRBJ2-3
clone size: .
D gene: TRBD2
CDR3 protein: CSVGTSGRTDTQYF
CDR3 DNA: TGCAGCGTGGGGACTAGCGGGAGAACAGATACGCAGTATTTT

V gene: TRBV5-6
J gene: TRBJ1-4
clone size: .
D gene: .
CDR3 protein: CASSLWKLREKLFF
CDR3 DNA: TGTGCCAGCAGCTTGTGGAAATTGAGAGAAAAACTGTTTTTT

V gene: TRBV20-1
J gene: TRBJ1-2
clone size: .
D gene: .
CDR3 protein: CSARDNNYGYTF
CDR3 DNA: TGCAGTGCTAGGGACAATAACTATGGCTACACCTTC

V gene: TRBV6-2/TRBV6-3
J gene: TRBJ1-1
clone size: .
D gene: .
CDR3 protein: CASSYSALNTEAFF
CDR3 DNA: TGTGCCAGCAGTTACTCGGCCCTGAACACTGAAGCTTTCTTT

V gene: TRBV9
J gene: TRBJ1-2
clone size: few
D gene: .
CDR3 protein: CASSLGSGYTF
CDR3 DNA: TGTGCCAGCAGCTTAGGAAGCGGCTACACCTTC

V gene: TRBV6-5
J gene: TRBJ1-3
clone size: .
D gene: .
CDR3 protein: CASSYSKGTGNTIYF
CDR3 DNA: TGTGCCAGCAGTTACTCGAAGGGTACGGGAAACACCATATATTTT

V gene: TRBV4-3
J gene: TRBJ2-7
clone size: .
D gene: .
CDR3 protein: CASSQSRSSYEQYF
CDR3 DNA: TGCGCCAGCAGCCAATCCCGGAGCTCCTACGAGCAGTACTTC

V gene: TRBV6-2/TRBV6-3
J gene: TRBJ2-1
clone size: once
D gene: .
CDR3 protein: CASTKNEQFF
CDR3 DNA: TGTGCCAGCACGAAGAATGAGCAGTTCTTC

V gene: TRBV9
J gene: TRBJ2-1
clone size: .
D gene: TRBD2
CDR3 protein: CASSRTSGSSYNEQFF
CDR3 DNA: TGTGCCAGCAGCAGGACTAGCGGGAGCTCCTACAATGAGCAGTTCTTC

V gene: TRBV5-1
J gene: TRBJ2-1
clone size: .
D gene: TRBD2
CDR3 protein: CASSQTSGSRNEQFF
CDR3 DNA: TGCGCCAGCAGTCAGACTAGCGGGAGTCGAAATGAGCAGTTCTTC

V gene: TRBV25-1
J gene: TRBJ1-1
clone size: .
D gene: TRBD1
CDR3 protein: CASSPTGFVTEAFF
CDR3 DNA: TGTGCCAGCAGTCCGACAGGGTTCGTGACTGAAGCTTTCTTT

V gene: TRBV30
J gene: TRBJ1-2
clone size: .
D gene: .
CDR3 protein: CAWSVVGQIYGYTF
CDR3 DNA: TGTGCCTGGAGTGTAGTGGGCCAGATCTATGGCTACACCTTC

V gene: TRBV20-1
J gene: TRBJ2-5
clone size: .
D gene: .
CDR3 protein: CSASRGRETQYF
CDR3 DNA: TGCAGTGCTAGCAGGGGGAGGGAGACCCAGTACTTC

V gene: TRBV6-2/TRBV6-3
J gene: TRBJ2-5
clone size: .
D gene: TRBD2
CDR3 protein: CAGGTSGSETQYF
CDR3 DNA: TGTGCCGGCGGAACTAGCGGGAGTGAGACCCAGTACTTC

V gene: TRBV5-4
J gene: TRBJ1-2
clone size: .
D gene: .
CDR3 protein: CASSLLNNYGYTF
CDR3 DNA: TGTGCCAGCAGCTTGTTGAATAACTATGGCTACACCTTC

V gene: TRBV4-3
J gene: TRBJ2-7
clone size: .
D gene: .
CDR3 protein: CASSQARGWGSYEQYF
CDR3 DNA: TGCGCCAGCAGCCAAGCCCGGGGTTGGGGGTCCTACGAGCAGTACTTC

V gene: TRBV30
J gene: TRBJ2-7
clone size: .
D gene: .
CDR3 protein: CAWSFNWPSYEQYF
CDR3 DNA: TGTGCCTGGAGTTTTAACTGGCCCTCCTACGAGCAGTACTTC

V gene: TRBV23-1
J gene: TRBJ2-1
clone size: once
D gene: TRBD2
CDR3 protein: CASSQCGRIPNEQFF
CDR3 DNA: TGCGCCAGCAGTCAATGCGGGAGGATCCCCAATGAGCAGTTCTTC

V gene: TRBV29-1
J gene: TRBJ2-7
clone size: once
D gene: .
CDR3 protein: CSVDSQTIKYF
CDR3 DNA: TGCAGCGTTGATTCCCAAACGATCAAGTACTTC

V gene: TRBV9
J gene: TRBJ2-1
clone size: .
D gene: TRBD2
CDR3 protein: CASSAAGTTYNEQFF
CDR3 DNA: TGTGCCAGCAGCGCGGCGGGGACTACATACAATGAGCAGTTCTTC

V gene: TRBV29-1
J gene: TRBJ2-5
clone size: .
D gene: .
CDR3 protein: CSVERDSEAQYF
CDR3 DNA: TGCAGCGTTGAGCGGGACTCCGAGGCCCAGTACTTC

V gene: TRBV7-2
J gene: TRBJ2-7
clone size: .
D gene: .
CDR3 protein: CASSWTKNEQYF
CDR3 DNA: TGTGCCAGCAGCTGGACAAAAAACGAGCAGTACTTC

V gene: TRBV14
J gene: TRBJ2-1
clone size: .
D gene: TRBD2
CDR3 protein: CASSLRVLAAYNEQFF
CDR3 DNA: TGTGCCAGCAGCCTCCGAGTACTAGCGGCCTACAATGAGCAGTTCTTC

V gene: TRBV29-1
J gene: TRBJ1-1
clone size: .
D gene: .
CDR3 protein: CSVTLGGGNTEAFF
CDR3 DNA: TGCAGCGTAACCCTAGGTGGGGGGAACACTGAAGCTTTCTTT

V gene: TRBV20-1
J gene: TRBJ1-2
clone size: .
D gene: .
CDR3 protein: CSAPRQAYYGYTF
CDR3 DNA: TGCAGTGCTCCTCGACAGGCTTACTATGGCTACACCTTC

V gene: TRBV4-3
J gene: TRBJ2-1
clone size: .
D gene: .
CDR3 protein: CASSQDWEDFPPNEQFF
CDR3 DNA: TGCGCCAGCAGCCAAGATTGGGAAGACTTCCCTCCGAACGAGCAGTTCTTC

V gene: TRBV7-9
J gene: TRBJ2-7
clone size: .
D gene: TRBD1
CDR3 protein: CASSLSRTGVPYEQYF
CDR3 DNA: TGTGCCAGCAGCCTTAGCCGGACAGGGGTTCCCTACGAGCAGTACTTC

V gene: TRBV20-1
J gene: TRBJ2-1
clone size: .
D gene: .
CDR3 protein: CSARTAAGYKGVNEQFF
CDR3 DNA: TGCAGTGCCAGGACCGCGGCGGGATACAAGGGCGTCAATGAGCAGTTCTTC

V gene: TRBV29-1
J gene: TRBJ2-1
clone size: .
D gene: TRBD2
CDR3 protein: CSVEPESNLLAGGVEQFF
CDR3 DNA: TGCAGCGTTGAACCGGAATCAAACCTACTAGCGGGGGGGGTGGAGCAGTTCTTC

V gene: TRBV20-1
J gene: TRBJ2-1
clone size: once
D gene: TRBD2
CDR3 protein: CSAREGGLAGYQFF
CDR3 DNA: TGCAGTGCTAGAGAGGGGGGACTAGCGGGTTATCAGTTCTTC

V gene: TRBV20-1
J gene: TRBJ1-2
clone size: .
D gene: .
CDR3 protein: CSATTKKGYTF
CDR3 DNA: TGCAGTGCTACGACCAAAAAGGGCTACACCTTC

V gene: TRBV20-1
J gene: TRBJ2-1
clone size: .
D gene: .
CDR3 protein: CSARPFRGENNEQFF
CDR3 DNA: TGCAGTGCTAGACCCTTCCGCGGTGAGAACAATGAGCAGTTCTTC

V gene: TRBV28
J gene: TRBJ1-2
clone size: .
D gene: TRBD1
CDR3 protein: CASSLTGHLGYTF
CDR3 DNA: TGTGCCAGCAGCCTGACAGGGCACCTTGGCTACACCTTC

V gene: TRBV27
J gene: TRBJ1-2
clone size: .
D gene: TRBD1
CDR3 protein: CASRTTGMDGYTF
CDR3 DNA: TGTGCCAGCAGGACGACAGGGATGGATGGCTACACCTTC

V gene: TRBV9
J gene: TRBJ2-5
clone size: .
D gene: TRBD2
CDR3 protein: CASSVGPGGPFMETQYF
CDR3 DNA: TGTGCCAGCAGCGTAGGCCCGGGAGGGCCGTTTATGGAGACCCAGTACTTC

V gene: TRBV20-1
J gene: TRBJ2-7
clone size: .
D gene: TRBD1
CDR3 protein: CSAQGDGGSSYEQYF
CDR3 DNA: TGCAGTGCGCAGGGGGATGGCGGAAGCTCCTACGAGCAGTACTTC

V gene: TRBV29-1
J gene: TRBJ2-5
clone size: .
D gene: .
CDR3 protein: CSVSEGQETQYF
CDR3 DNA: TGCAGCGTTTCCGAGGGCCAAGAGACCCAGTACTTC

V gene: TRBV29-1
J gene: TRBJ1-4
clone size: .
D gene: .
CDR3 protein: CSVRKTENEKLFF
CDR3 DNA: TGCAGCGTGCGTAAGACCGAGAATGAAAAACTGTTTTTT

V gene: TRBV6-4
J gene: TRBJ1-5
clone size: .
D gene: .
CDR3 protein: CASSEQSSNQPQHF
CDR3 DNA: TGTGCCAGCAGTGAACAGAGTAGCAATCAGCCCCAGCATTTT

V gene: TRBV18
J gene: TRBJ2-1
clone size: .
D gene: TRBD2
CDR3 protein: CASSPSGGAGNEQFF
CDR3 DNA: TGTGCCAGCTCACCTTCGGGAGGCGCTGGGAATGAGCAGTTCTTC

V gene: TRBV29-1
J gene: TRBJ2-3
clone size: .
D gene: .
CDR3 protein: CSVVLALGATDTQYF
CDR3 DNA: TGCAGCGTTGTTCTCGCGCTAGGTGCTACAGATACGCAGTATTTT

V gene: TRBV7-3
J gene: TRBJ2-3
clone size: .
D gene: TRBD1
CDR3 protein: CASSAQGVTDTQYF
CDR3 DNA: TGTGCCAGCAGCGCCCAGGGGGTCACAGATACGCAGTATTTT

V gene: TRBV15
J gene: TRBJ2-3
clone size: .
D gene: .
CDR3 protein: CATSRDETSPTDTQYF
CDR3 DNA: TGTGCCACCAGCAGAGATGAGACCAGCCCCACAGATACGCAGTATTTT

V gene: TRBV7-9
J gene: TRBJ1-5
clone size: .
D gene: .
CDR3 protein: CASGHGSEQPQHF
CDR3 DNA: TGTGCCAGCGGCCACGGTTCGGAACAGCCCCAGCATTTT

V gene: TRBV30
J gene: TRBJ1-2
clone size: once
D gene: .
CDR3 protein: CAWSVRESGGYTF
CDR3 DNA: TGTGCCTGGAGTGTACGGGAGTCGGGAGGCTACACCTTC

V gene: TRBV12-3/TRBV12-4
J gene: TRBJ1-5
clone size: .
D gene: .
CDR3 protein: CASSTGRGNQPQHF
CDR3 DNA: TGTGCCAGCAGCACCGGACGAGGCAATCAGCCCCAGCATTTT

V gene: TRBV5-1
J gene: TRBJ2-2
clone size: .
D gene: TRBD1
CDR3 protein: CASSSRGRDTGELFF
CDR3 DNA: TGCGCCAGCAGCTCCAGGGGGCGGGACACCGGGGAGCTGTTTTTT

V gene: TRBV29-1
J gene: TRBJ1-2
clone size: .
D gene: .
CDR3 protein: CSVTRTGSNYGYTF
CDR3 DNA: TGCAGCGTGACACGTACGGGATCTAACTATGGCTACACCTTC

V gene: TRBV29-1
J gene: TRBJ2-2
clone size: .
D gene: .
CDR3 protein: CSVDGQLGPTGELFF
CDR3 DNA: TGCAGCGTTGACGGCCAGTTGGGACCCACCGGGGAGCTGTTTTTT

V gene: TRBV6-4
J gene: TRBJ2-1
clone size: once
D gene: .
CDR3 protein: CASSAAGQRTTDREYNEQFF
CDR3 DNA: TGTGCCAGCAGTGCCGCGGGACAAAGGACAACGGATCGAGAGTACAATGAGCAGTTCTTC